This is a list of T cell receptor beta chains from one sample in a study of blood T cells in healthy people across ages. From the 5' RACE reads, TCRdb called clonotypes with MiXCR, one entry per CDR3 protein. Of about 830,000 distinct CDR3 sequences in the sample, roughly 60% were seen once. Material: blood. The receptors here all came from a man aged 30 to 45 in good health. The CDR3 runs from the conserved cysteine through the conserved F or W. A D gene is named only where the DNA matches it firmly. Rows may omit the clone size; those that give it use once, few, many or a size class.

j_call v_call clone_size d_call cdr3_nt cdr3_aa
TRBJ2-3 TRBV5-1 - - TGCGCCAGCAGCTTGGCCGGGACGAACCGCGATACGCAGTATTTT CASSLAGTNRDTQYF
TRBJ2-6 TRBV20-1 - - TGCAGTGCTCATAACCCGGACAGTCTAGGGGCCAACGTCCTGACTTTC CSAHNPDSLGANVLTF
TRBJ1-1 TRBV12-3/TRBV12-4 - TRBD1 TGTGCCAGCAGTACTCTGACAGGGGTGGCTGAAGCTTTCTTT CASSTLTGVAEAFF
TRBJ2-7 TRBV28 - - TGTGCCACGGACCAGAACTACGGGCAGTACTTC CATDQNYGQYF
TRBJ2-1 TRBV7-2 - TRBD2 TGTGCCAGCAGCCCGAGACTAGCGGGGGGCCACAATGAGCAGTTCTTC CASSPRLAGGHNEQFF
TRBJ2-1 TRBV5-8 - TRBD1 TGTGCCAGCAGCGCCGGGACAGTGGGGTTCTTC CASSAGTVGFF
TRBJ2-1 TRBV27 - - TGTGCCAGCAGGGAGTTGAATGAGCAGTTCTTC CASRELNEQFF
TRBJ2-7 TRBV15 few TRBD1 TGTGCCACCAGCAGTGGAGGGACAGGTTCCTCCTACGAGCAGTACTTC CATSSGGTGSSYEQYF
TRBJ1-5 TRBV12-3/TRBV12-4 - - TGTGCCAGCAGTTTCATTTTGGGAGCGGGCAATCAGCCCCAGCATTTT CASSFILGAGNQPQHF
TRBJ2-1 TRBV20-1 - TRBD1 TGCAGTGCTAGGACAGGGCCCTCGGACAATGAGCAGTTCTTC CSARTGPSDNEQFF
TRBJ2-4 TRBV7-9 - - TGTGCCAGCAGCTTGTCGGTAGGGACCGGTTATAACATTCAGTACTTC CASSLSVGTGYNIQYF
TRBJ2-4 TRBV7-2 few - TGTGCCAGCAGCTCCAGGGTAATGGACATTCAGTACTTC CASSSRVMDIQYF
TRBJ2-1 TRBV9 - - TGTGCCAGCGCAACGAATGATGAGCAGTTCTTC CASATNDEQFF
TRBJ1-2 TRBV6-5 few - TGTGCCAGCAGTTACGCCCCGACGGGGACCTTACCGCTCTATGGCTACACCTTC CASSYAPTGTLPLYGYTF
TRBJ2-3 TRBV29-1 - TRBD2 TGCAGCGTTGAACGAGCGGGGGGGCCAGATACGCAGTATTTT CSVERAGGPDTQYF
TRBJ1-2 TRBV20-1 - TRBD1 TGCAGTGCCGATTCGGGACAGGGGGCTGGAGGCTACACCTTC CSADSGQGAGGYTF
TRBJ2-3 TRBV7-6 - TRBD2 TGTGCCAGCAGCGCTCGGGGGGGCGATACGCAGTATTTT CASSARGGDTQYF
TRBJ2-1 TRBV20-1 - TRBD2 TGCAGTGCGCCCGGGACTAGCGGGAGGGGTGAGCAGTTCTTC CSAPGTSGRGEQFF
TRBJ1-4 TRBV7-2 - - TGTGCCAGCAGCGGAGCGAAGGGAAAACTGTTTTTT CASSGAKGKLFF
TRBJ1-2 TRBV27 - - TGTGCCAGCAGTTCATCGGGTGGTTTGGGCTACACCTTC CASSSSGGLGYTF
TRBJ2-7 TRBV27 - TRBD1 TGTGCCAGCAGCCGCCTGGGACAGCTCCACGGGGACGAGCAGTACTTC CASSRLGQLHGDEQYF
TRBJ1-2 TRBV7-2 - - TGTGCCAGCAGCTACAGGGAGCGCGGTGGCTACACCTTC CASSYRERGGYTF
TRBJ2-5 TRBV18 - - TGTGCCAGCTCACCACCGTCAGGGACCTACAATGAGCAGTACTTC CASSPPSGTYNEQYF
TRBJ2-1 TRBV10-3 - - TGTGCCATCAGTGACAGTACAAGCTCCTACGAGCAGTTCTTC CAISDSTSSYEQFF
TRBJ2-1 TRBV5-1 - TRBD2 TGCGCCAGCAGCTCCGCGGGGGATTCCTCCTACAATGAGCAGTTCTTC CASSSAGDSSYNEQFF
TRBJ2-7 TRBV12-3/TRBV12-4 many - TGTGCCAGCACTTCATCGTCGGACTATCCCTCCTACGAGCAGTACTTC CASTSSSDYPSYEQYF
TRBJ1-2 TRBV6-1 - TRBD1 TGTGCCAGCAGTGAAGTAGGGACAGGGTTGGATGGCTACACCTTC CASSEVGTGLDGYTF
TRBJ2-7 TRBV20-1 - TRBD1 TGCAGTGCTAGACCCCGGGACAGGGCCCTCTCCTACGAGCAGTACTTC CSARPRDRALSYEQYF
TRBJ1-1 TRBV7-2 once - TGTGCCAGCAGCTCCCAGAGGGACGCTGAAGCTTTCTTT CASSSQRDAEAFF
TRBJ1-1 TRBV4-2 - - TGTGCCAGCAGCCAAGCTGGGACTGAAGCTTTCTTT CASSQAGTEAFF
TRBJ1-2 TRBV4-1 - - TGCGCCAGCAGCCACCTAGAAGGCCTCTATGGCTACACCTTC CASSHLEGLYGYTF
TRBJ2-7 TRBV15 - - TGTGCCACCAGCAGAGGGACAGCGGACTACGAGCAGTACTTC CATSRGTADYEQYF
TRBJ2-1 TRBV7-2 - - TGTGCCGGTAGCGTCAGCTCCTACAATGAGCAGTTCTTC CAGSVSSYNEQFF
TRBJ1-6 TRBV7-9 - - TGTGCCAGCAGCTTGCCGACAGTCCCCCTCCACTTT CASSLPTVPLHF
TRBJ2-2 TRBV3-1 once TRBD2 TGTGCCAGCAGCCAAGGCAGCGGGGGGCCCTTGAACACCGGGGAGCTGTTTTTT CASSQGSGGPLNTGELFF
TRBJ2-6 TRBV12-3/TRBV12-4 - TRBD1 TGTGCCAGCAGTTTAACCGGGACAGGATTCGTCCTGACTTTC CASSLTGTGFVLTF
TRBJ1-2 TRBV28 many TRBD1 TGTGCCACCGACCGGACAGGAAACTATGGCTACACCTTC CATDRTGNYGYTF
TRBJ2-1 TRBV7-9 - TRBD1 TGTGCCAGCAGACGGACAGGGGACGATGAACAGTTCTTC CASRRTGDDEQFF
TRBJ2-7 TRBV6-2/TRBV6-3 - - TGTGCCAGCACATCTTCCTCGCTGAGCTCCTACGAGCAGTACTTC CASTSSSLSSYEQYF
TRBJ2-7 TRBV20-1 - TRBD1 TGCAGTGCTTTCGGCCGACCGGGACAGGGGATCAACGAGCAGTACTTC CSAFGRPGQGINEQYF
TRBJ1-2 TRBV20-1 few - TGCAGTGCCTACGAAAAGACGACTAGGGGAGGCTACACCTTC CSAYEKTTRGGYTF
TRBJ2-1 TRBV28 many - TGTGCCAGCAGTTTAGGGGGAACGTACAATGAGCAGTTCTTC CASSLGGTYNEQFF
TRBJ2-7 TRBV4-3 - TRBD1 TGCGCCAACAGCCAAGAACCTAGACAGGGGGCCTACGAGCAGTACTTC CANSQEPRQGAYEQYF
TRBJ2-3 TRBV7-2 - TRBD2 TGTGCCAGCAGCTCTCGGCGGGAGCAAACAGATACGCAGTATTTT CASSSRREQTDTQYF
TRBJ2-1 TRBV30 - - TGTGCCGGGATAGCTTACAATGAGCAGTTCTTC CAGIAYNEQFF
TRBJ1-2 TRBV6-2/TRBV6-3 - - TGTGCCAGCAGTTACCCGCCCAGCGGCTACACCTTC CASSYPPSGYTF
TRBJ2-5 TRBV20-1 - TRBD1 TGCAGTGCTGGGACAGGGGGTTTGCAGACCCAGTACTTC CSAGTGGLQTQYF
TRBJ2-1 TRBV6-1 - TRBD2 TGTGCCAGCAGTGAGGTAGCGGGGAGCTACAATGAGCAGTTCTTC CASSEVAGSYNEQFF
TRBJ2-3 TRBV20-1 - - TGCAGTGCTAGCAAAGTTCTGGCAGATACGCAGTATTTT CSASKVLADTQYF
TRBJ2-1 TRBV5-1 once - TGCGCCAGCAGCTTGGACTACCCAAGCTCCTACAATGAGCAGTTCTTC CASSLDYPSSYNEQFF
TRBJ2-1 TRBV20-1 few TRBD2 TGCAGTGCTAGAGAAAAGCGGGGGTTCTCCTACAATGAGCAGTTCTTC CSAREKRGFSYNEQFF
TRBJ2-1 TRBV5-1 - TRBD2 TGCGCCAGCAGCTTGGTGGGAGCGGGAGGTAACAATGAGCAGTTCTTC CASSLVGAGGNNEQFF
TRBJ2-7 TRBV10-3 few TRBD1 TGTGCCATCAGTGCCGACAGGGTAGAGCAGTACTTC CAISADRVEQYF
TRBJ2-3 TRBV24-1 - TRBD2 TGTGCCACCAGTGAATCCGCTAGCGGGAGCACAGATACGCAGTATTTT CATSESASGSTDTQYF
TRBJ2-7 TRBV5-1 - - TGCGCCAGCCGCCCTGGGATCTCTTACGAGCAGTACTTC CASRPGISYEQYF
TRBJ2-1 TRBV28 few TRBD2 TGTGCCAGCAGTCGATTGACTAGCGGGAGGCCAAATGAGCAGTTCTTC CASSRLTSGRPNEQFF
TRBJ2-3 TRBV27 - TRBD2 TGTGCCAGCAGTTTATCGAAAGCGGGAGCAGATACGCAGTATTTT CASSLSKAGADTQYF
TRBJ2-1 TRBV29-1 few - TGCAGGACTAGGGGGTTCAATGAGCAGTTCTTC CRTRGFNEQFF
TRBJ2-7 TRBV12-3/TRBV12-4 few - TGTGCCAGCAGTCCCGCGGACCGGATCTCCTACGAGCAGTACTTC CASSPADRISYEQYF
TRBJ2-7 TRBV3-1 - TRBD1 TGTGCCAGCAGCCTTACCTGGGACAGCTATGAGCAGTACTTC CASSLTWDSYEQYF